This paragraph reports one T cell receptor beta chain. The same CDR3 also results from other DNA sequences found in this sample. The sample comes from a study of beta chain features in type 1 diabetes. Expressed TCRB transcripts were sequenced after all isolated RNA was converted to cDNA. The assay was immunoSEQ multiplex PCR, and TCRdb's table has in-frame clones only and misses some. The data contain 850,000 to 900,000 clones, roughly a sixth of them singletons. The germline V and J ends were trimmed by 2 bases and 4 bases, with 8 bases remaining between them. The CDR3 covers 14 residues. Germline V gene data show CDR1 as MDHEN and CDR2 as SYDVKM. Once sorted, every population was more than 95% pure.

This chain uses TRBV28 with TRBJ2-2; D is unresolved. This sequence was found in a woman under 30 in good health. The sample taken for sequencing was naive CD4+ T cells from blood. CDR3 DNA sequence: TGTGCCAGCAGTTTACGGCTGTCCACCGGGGAGCTGTTTTTT. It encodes CASSLRLSTGELFF.